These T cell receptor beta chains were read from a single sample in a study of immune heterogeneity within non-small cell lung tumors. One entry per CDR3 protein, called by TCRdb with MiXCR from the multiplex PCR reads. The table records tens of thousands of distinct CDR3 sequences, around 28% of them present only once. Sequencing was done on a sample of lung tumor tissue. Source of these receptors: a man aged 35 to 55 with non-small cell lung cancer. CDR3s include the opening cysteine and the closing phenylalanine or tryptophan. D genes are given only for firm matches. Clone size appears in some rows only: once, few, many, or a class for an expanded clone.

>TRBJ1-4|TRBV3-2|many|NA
TGTGCCAGCAGTCGACAGGGCTTT
CASSRQGF
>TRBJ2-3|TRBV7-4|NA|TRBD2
TGTGCCAGCAGCTTAGTCCCACTTTGGGTAGCGGGGTGTCCAGATACGCAGTATTTT
CASSLVPLWVAGCPDTQYF
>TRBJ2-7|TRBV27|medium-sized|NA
TGTGCCAGCAGTCCAAACGGGAACGAGCAGTACTTC
CASSPNGNEQYF
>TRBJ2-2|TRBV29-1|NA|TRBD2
TGCAGCGCGGGGGGTAGGGGTGGCGGGGAGCTGTTTTTT
CSAGGRGGGELFF
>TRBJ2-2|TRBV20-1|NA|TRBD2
TGCAGTGCTAGCGGGGGGGCGAACACCGGGGAGCTGTTTTTT
CSASGGANTGELFF
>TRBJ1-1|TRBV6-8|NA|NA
TGTGCCAGCGGCATTAACAGGGACGATAGGAACACTGAAGCTTTCTTT
CASGINRDDRNTEAFF
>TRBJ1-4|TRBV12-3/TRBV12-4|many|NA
TGTGCCAGCAGTTTAAACGGGGGGGGCGCCTCGGAAAAACTGTTTTTT
CASSLNGGGASEKLFF
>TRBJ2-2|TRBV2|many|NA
TGTGCCAGCAGCGCTACTAGGACCGGGGAGCTGTTTTTT
CASSATRTGELFF
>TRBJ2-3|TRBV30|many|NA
TGTGCCTATTCGCGGGGGCTTACCCTCGGTACGCAGTATTTT
CAYSRGLTLGTQYF
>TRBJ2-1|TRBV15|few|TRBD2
TGTGCCACCAGCAGATTCCTAGCGGGAGAGGACAATGAGCAGTTCTTC
CATSRFLAGEDNEQFF
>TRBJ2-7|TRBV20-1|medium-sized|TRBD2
TGCAGTGCTAGAGGACTAGCGGGACTCGGGGTGCAGTACTTC
CSARGLAGLGVQYF
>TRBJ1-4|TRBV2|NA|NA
TGTGCCAGCATAGAGGGTAAAGGCGAAAAACTGTTTTTT
CASIEGKGEKLFF
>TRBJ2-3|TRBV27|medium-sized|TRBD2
TGTGCCAGCAGCATTGGGACTAGCGGCACAGATACGCAGTATTTT
CASSIGTSGTDTQYF
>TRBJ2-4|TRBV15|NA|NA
TGTGCCACCAGTTTGTGGGGGACTGATGGGTACATTCAGTACTTC
CATSLWGTDGYIQYF
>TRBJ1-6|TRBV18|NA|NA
TGTGCCAGCTCGCGAGAGGGACGGGAACCACCCCTCCACTTT
CASSREGREPPLHF
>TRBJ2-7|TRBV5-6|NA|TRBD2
TGTGCCAGCAGCTTGGGACTAGCGGACCCACAGTACTTC
CASSLGLADPQYF
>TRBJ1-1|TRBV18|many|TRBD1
TGTGCCAGCTCACGAATAAGGGGGCAGTACACTGAAGCTTTCTTT
CASSRIRGQYTEAFF
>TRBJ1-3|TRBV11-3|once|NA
TGTTCCAGCAGATCCGGGACGTCAAGAAACACCATATATTTT
CSSRSGTSRNTIYF
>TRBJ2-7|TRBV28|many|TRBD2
TGTGCCAGCAAAGACAGAGCGGGAGAATACGAGGAGCAGTACTTC
CASKDRAGEYEEQYF
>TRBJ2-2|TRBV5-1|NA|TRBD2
TGCGCCAGCCAGGTAGTAGCGGGAGTTATCGGGGAGCTGTTTTTT
CASQVVAGVIGELFF
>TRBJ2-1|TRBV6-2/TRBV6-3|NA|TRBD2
TGTGCCAGCATCCAAAAACCAAGGACTAGCGGCAATGAGCAGTTCTTC
CASIQKPRTSGNEQFF
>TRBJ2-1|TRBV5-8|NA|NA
TGTGCCAGCAGCCGACAGGTAGGCCACAATGAGCAGTTCTTC
CASSRQVGHNEQFF
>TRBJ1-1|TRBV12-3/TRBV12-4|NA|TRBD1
TGTGCCAGCAGATGGGGACAGATGAACACTGAAGCTTTCTTT
CASRWGQMNTEAFF
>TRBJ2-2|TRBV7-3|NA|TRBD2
TGTGCCAGAAGCTCGGGACTAGCGGGGGCCGGGGAGCTGTTTTTT
CARSSGLAGAGELFF
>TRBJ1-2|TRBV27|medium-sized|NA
TGTGCCAGCAGTTTCGCAGAGAACTATGGCTACACCTTC
CASSFAENYGYTF
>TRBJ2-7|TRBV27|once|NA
TGTGCCAGAAGTTTACCGTCCGGGACGAGCTCCTACGAGCAGTACTTC
CARSLPSGTSSYEQYF
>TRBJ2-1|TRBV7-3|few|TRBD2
TGTGCCAGCAGCTTAACAACCGGGACTAGCGGGACCAATGAGCAGTTCTTC
CASSLTTGTSGTNEQFF
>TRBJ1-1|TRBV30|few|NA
TGTGCCTGGACTAAGCTCACCACGAACACTGAAGCTTTCTTT
CAWTKLTTNTEAFF
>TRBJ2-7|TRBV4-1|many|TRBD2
TGCGCCAGCAGCCAAGATCCCCTTAGGACTAGCGGGAGGTACGAGCAGTACTTC
CASSQDPLRTSGRYEQYF
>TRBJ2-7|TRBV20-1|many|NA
TGCAGTGCTCAACCCCTGTCTGGCTTATTGTACGAGCAGTACTTC
CSAQPLSGLLYEQYF
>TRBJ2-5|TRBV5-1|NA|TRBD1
TGCGCCAGCTTGGGGACAGGGGAGACCCAGTACTTC
CASLGTGETQYF
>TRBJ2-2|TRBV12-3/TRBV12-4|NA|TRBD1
TGTGCCAGCAGACCCGGACAGGGTCGGACCGGGGAGCTGTTTTTT
CASRPGQGRTGELFF
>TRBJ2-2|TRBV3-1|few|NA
TGTGCCAGCAGCCAAGGGTTAAGGGAGCTGTTTTTT
CASSQGLRELFF
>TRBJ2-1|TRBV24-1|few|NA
TGTGCCACCAGTGACGCCGGACGGCTTTCCTACAATGAGCAGTTCTTC
CATSDAGRLSYNEQFF
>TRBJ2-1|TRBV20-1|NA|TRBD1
TGCAGTGCTAGAGATCTAGACAGGGTATTTAACAATGAGCAGTTCTTC
CSARDLDRVFNNEQFF
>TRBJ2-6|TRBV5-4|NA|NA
TGTGCCAGCAGCTTGGCGGGGGCTGGGGCCAACGTCCTGACTTTC
CASSLAGAGANVLTF
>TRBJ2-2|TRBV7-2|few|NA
TGTGCCAGCAGCTTGGGCAAAACGAACACCGGGGAGCTGTTTTTT
CASSLGKTNTGELFF
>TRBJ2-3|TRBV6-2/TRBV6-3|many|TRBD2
TGTGCCAGCAGTTCGGGACTAGGCCGCACAGATACGCAGTATTTT
CASSSGLGRTDTQYF
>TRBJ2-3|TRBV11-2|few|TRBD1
TGTGCCAGCAGCTTTTCCGGGACAGGGGGAGATACGCAGTATTTT
CASSFSGTGGDTQYF
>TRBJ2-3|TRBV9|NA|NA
TGTGCCAGCAGCGTAGAGGGGGGTATCGGAGCCTACACAGATACGCAGTATTTT
CASSVEGGIGAYTDTQYF
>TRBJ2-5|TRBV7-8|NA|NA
TGTGCCAGCAGCTTAATTGTGATCGAGACCCAGTACTTC
CASSLIVIETQYF
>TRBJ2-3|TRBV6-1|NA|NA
TGTGCCAGCAGAGCAGACAGGTCCAAGGGTACGCAGTATTTT
CASRADRSKGTQYF
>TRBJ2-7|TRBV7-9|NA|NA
TGTGCCAGCAGCTTAGAGGCTAGGGGGAGGTACGAGCAGTACTTC
CASSLEARGRYEQYF
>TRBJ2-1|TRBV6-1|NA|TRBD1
TGTGCCAGCAGTTTATCAGGGGGCAATGAGCAGTTCTTC
CASSLSGGNEQFF
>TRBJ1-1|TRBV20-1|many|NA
TGCAGTGCTAGTGCAGGGGCCACTGAAGCTTTCTTT
CSASAGATEAFF
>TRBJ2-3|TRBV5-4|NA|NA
TGTGCCAGCAGCTTGGCCGGCCAGGCTGGTCCAGGTACGCAGTATTTT
CASSLAGQAGPGTQYF
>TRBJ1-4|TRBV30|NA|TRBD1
TGTGCCTACAACCCGCCGGGGACAGTTAATGAAAAACTGTTTTTT
CAYNPPGTVNEKLFF
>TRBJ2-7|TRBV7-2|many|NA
TGTGCCAGCAGCAGGGACCTACCTAGCTCCTACGAGCAGTACTTC
CASSRDLPSSYEQYF
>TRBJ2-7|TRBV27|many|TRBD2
TGTGCCAGCAGTTTCGCGGGAGGTCGGTACGAGCAGTACTTC
CASSFAGGRYEQYF
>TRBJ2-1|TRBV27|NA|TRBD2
TGTGCCAGCAGTCCACATAGACTAGCGGGAGGGCCAGGCAATGAGCAGTTCTTC
CASSPHRLAGGPGNEQFF
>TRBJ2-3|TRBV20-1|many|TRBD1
TGCAGTGCTATGAGTAACAGGGGAACAGATACGCAGTATTTT
CSAMSNRGTDTQYF
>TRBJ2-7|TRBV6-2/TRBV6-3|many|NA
TGTGCCAGCAGTCCCCGGGCAGGGCGACGCCTTTTTAACTACGAGCAGTACTTC
CASSPRAGRRLFNYEQYF
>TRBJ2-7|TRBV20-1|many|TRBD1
TGCAGTGCTGAACCGGGACAGGGCTTATCCTACGAGCAGTACTTC
CSAEPGQGLSYEQYF
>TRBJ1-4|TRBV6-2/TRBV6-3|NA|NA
TGTGCTAGCAGTGCCCGGGCGTGGGGGGCAGGTGAAAAACTGTTTTTT
CASSARAWGAGEKLFF
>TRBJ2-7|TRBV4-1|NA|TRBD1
TGCGCCAGCAGTCCCGGGACAGTAAAACTCGAGCAGTACTTC
CASSPGTVKLEQYF
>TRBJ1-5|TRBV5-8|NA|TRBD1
TGTGCCATCAGCTTGACAGGGTACAATCAGCCCCAGCATTTT
CAISLTGYNQPQHF
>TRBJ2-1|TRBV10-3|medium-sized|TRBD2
TGTGCCATCAGTGATGCTAGCGGATACAATGAGCAGTTCTTC
CAISDASGYNEQFF
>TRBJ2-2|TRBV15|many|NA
TGTGCCACCAGCAGAGTTATAATACTAGAAGAGACCGGGGAGCTGTTTTTT
CATSRVIILEETGELFF
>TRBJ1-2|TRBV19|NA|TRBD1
TGTGCCAGTAGTCCTTCCCGGGACAGCTCTAACTATGGCTACACCTTC
CASSPSRDSSNYGYTF
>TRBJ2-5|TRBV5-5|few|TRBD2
TGTGCCAGCAGCCCGCTAGCGGGAGGTGGATCAGAGACCCAGTACTTC
CASSPLAGGGSETQYF